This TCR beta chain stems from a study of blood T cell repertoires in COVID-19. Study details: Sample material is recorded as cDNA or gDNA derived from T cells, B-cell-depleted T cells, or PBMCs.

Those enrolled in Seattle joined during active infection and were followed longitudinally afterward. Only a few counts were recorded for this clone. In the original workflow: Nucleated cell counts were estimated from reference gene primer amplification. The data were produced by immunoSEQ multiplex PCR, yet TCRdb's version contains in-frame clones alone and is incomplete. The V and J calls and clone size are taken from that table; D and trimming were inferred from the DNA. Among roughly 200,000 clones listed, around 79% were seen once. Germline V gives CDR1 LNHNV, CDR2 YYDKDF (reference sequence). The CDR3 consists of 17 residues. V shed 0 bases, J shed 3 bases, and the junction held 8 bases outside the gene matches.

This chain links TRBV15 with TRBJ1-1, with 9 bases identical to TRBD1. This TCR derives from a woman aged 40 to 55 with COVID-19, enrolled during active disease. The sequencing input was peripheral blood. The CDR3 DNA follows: TGTGCCACCAGCAGAGACGCGGGGACAGGGTGGTACACTGAAGCTTTCTTT. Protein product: CATSRDAGTGWYTEAFF.